The 10 T cell receptor beta chains listed next were all sequenced from one sample in a study of CXCR3-negative and CXCR3-positive naive CD8 T cells. The TRB libraries of cDNA were built by UMI-labeled 5' RACE. Following a re-call of the 5' RACE reads, TCRdb has one entry per CDR3 protein and lacks DNA. This sample's table reports 40,000 to 45,000 distinct CDR3 sequences. The material sequenced was memory CD8+ T cells from blood. The receptors here all came from a human donor in good health. Some clones in this sample may be carry-over from other donors' samples.

The chain is built from TRBV10-3 and TRBJ2-2; lacking DNA, the TRBD1 call made by TCRdb goes unchecked. The length of the CDR3 is 17 residues. Per germline, CDR1 ENHRY and CDR2 SYGVKD. The CDR3: CAISESRDRGNTGELFF.

The chain has TRBV5-1 and TRBJ1-6. Germline V gives CDR1 SGHRS, CDR2 YFSETQ. This CDR3 spans 13 amino acids. The CDR3: CASSHDGISPLHF.

The rearrangement uses TRBV7-2 and TRBJ2-1. The CDR3 has 12 amino acids. The germline V gene encodes CDR1 SGHTA and CDR2 FQGNSA. CDR3 in amino acids: CASSSEYNEQFF.

The chain joins TRBV29-1 to TRBJ2-3; the D call from TCRdb, TRBD2, cannot be confirmed without DNA. CDR1 is SQVTM, CDR2 ANQGSEA, per germline. The CDR3 is 16 amino acids. CDR3 amino acids: CSVERTSWGGTDTQYF.

The chain carries TRBV13 and TRBJ2-7. Germline V CDR1 and CDR2: PRHDT, FYEKMQ (reference sequence). This CDR3 has 15 amino acids. This CDR3 reads CASSLGGYHSYEQYF.

This chain connects TRBV29-1 to TRBJ1-1; TCRdb calls TRBD1, which cannot be checked without DNA. CDR3 length: 18 residues. Germline loops: CDR1 SQVTM, CDR2 ANQGSEA. Here the CDR3 reads CSVMDRGRDAIPHTEAFF.

The chain couples TRBV2 to TRBJ2-1. Germline-derived CDR1 and CDR2 are SNHLY and FYNNEI. CDR3 length: 13 amino acids. This CDR3 is CASSDDQNNEQFF. Looking up the rest from reference TRBV2 and TRBJ2-1 gives the full variable domain: EPEVTQTPSHQVTQMGQEVILRCVPISNHLYFYWYRQILGQKVEFLVSFYNNEISEKSEIFDDQFSVERPDGSNFTLKIRSTKLEDSAMYFCASSDDQNNEQFFGPGTRLTVL.

V is TRBV29-1 and J is TRBJ2-1. This CDR3 region has 13 residues. CDR1 is SQVTM, CDR2 ANQGSEA, per germline. Here the CDR3 reads CSVEDPSISEQFF.

This clonotype is identified as medium-sized (0.01 to 0.1%) from frequency. The rearrangement joins TRBV11-1 to TRBJ2-7; the D call from TCRdb, TRBD1, cannot be confirmed without DNA. Germline CDR1 SGHAT, CDR2 FQDESV (reference sequence). The CDR3 runs 19 residues. CDR3 sequence reads: CASSLARGGLDRQFYEQYF.

CDR3 protein: CSASPDRGLLRSPLHF. V and J are TRBV20-1 and TRBJ1-6; TCRdb outputs TRBD1, but without DNA this stays unchecked. CDR3 size: 16 residues. Germline V gene sequence: CDR1 DFQATT, CDR2 SNEGSKA (reference sequence).